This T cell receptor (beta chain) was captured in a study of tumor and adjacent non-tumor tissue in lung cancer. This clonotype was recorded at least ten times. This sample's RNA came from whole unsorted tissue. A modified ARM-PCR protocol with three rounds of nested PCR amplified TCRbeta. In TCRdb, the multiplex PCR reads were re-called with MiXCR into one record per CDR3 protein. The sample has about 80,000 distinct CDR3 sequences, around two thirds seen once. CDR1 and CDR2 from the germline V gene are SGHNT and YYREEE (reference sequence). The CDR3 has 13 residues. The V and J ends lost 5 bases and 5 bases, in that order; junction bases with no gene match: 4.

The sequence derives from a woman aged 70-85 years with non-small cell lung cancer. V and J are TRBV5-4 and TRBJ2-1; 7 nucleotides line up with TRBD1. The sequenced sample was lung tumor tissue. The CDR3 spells CASSKDRDNEQFF. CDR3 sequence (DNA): TGTGCCAGCAGTAAAGACAGGGACAATGAGCAGTTCTTC.